The 2 T cell receptor beta chains in this list originate from one sample, sequenced in a study of CD8+ T cells in alopecia areata. The sequencing template was cDNA reverse transcribed from extracted RNA. Produced via immunoSEQ multiplex PCR; TCRdb's table is partial and in-frame only. The sample records about 190,000 clones, 50% to 60% being singletons. Treatment defined: oral pan-JAK inhibitor, 5-10 mg twice daily. Specimen: CD4+ T cells sorted from blood, collected at week 4, from a patient treated with tofacitinib. These receptor sequences come from a human donor with alopecia areata.

The J gene is TRBJ2-1, the V gene TRBV6-5; 8 nucleotides match TRBD2. The CDR3 spans 15 residues. The germline V gene has CDR1 MNHEY and CDR2 SVGAGI. The junction had 4 bases not matched to a gene; V was cut back by 0 bases and J by 6 bases. In nucleotides, the CDR3 is TGTGCCAGCAGTTACTCGGTCGGGAGGGGCAATGAGCAGTTCTTC. Amino acid sequence: CASSYSVGRGNEQFF.

The gene calls are TRBV6-6 and TRBJ2-1; 8 bases are shared with TRBD2. CDR1 MNHNY and CDR2 SVGAGI come from the germline V gene (reference sequence). The V gene end was trimmed by 6 bases and the J gene end by 0 bases; junction bases not matched to a gene: 7. The CDR3 contains 16 residues. The CDR3: CASSRLAPSSYNEQFF. CDR3 DNA: TGTGCCAGCAGCCGACTAGCGCCGAGCTCCTACAATGAGCAGTTCTTC.